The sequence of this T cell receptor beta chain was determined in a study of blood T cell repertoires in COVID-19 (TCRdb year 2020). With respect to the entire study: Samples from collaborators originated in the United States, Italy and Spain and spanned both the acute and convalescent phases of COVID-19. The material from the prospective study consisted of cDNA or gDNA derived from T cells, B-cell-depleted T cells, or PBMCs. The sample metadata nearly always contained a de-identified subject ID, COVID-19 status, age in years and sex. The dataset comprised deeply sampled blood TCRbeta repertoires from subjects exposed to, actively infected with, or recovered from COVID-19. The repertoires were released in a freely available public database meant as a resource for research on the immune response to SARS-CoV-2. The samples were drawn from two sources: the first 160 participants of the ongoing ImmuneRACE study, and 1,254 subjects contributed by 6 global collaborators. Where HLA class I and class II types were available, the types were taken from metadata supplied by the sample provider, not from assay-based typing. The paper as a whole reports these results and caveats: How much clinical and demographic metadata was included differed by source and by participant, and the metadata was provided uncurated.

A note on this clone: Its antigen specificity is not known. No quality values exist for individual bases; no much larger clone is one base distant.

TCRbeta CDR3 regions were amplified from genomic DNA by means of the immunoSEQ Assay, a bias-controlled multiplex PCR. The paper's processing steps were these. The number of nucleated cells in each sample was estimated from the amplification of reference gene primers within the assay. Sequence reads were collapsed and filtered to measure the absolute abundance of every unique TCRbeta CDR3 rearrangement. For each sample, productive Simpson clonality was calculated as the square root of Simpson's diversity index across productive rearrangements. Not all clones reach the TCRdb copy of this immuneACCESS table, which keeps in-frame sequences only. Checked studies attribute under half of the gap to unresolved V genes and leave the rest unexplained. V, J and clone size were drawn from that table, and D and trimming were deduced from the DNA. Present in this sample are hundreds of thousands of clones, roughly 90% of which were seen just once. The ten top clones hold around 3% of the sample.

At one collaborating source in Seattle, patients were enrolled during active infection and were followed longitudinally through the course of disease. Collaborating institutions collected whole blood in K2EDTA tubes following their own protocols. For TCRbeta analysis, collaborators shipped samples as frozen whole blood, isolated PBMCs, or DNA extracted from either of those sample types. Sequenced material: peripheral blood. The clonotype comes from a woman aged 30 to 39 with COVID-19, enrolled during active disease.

The nucleotide sequence is TGTGCCAGCAGTATCAGGGATGTCGGCAATCAGCCCCAGCATTTT. This yields the protein CASSIRDVGNQPQHF. The V and J genes are TRBV7-8 and TRBJ1-5, and perhaps TRBD1 as D gene, on 5 matching bases. Spanning cysteine to phenylalanine, the CDR3 consists of 15 amino acids. The read is trimmed to its CDR3 DNA, 45 bases read in frame from base 1. The junction carries 14 bases between V and J, which are trimmed by 6 bases and 2 bases respectively. CDR1 and CDR2 were assigned from the germline V gene as SGHVS and FQNEAQ.